The clone carrying this T cell receptor beta chain was counted between two and nine times. These data are taken from a study of blood T cell repertoires in COVID-19. About the research overall: Acute and convalescent COVID-19 specimens originated in the United States, Italy and Spain.

Data came from immunoSEQ multiplex PCR; TCRdb stores just in-frame clones and leaves some out. In the table there are 150,000 to 200,000 clones, 80% to 85% of which are singletons. V was pared by 3 bases and J by 4 bases, with 10 bases between. There are 13 residues in the CDR3. The sequencing input was peripheral blood. The source is a woman aged 25-40 years with acute or convalescent COVID-19. The chain recombines TRBV12-3 or TRBV12-4 with TRBJ2-7, with D possibly being TRBD2 (7 bases). CDR3 nucleotides: TGTGCCAGCAGTTTCGGGGGGCTATACGAGCAGTACTTC. It specifies CASSFGGLYEQYF.